The subject of this entry is one T cell receptor beta chain. Data came from immunoSEQ multiplex PCR; TCRdb stores just in-frame clones and leaves some out. The table includes about 200,000 clones, 75% to 85% detected once. This entry belongs to a study of blood T cell repertoires in COVID-19. V was pared by 5 bases and J by 4 bases, with 14 bases between. The CDR3 consists of 14 residues. Germline assignment: CDR1 SGHNT and CDR2 YENEEA. Sequencing was carried out using PBMCs or T cells enriched from blood (not recorded which). The TCR was taken from a woman in her thirties or forties with acute COVID-19. The chain employs TRBV11-3 and TRBJ1-1; the D gene is possibly TRBD1 (6 bases). CDR3 sequence reads: CASSREGGATEAFF. In nucleotides, the CDR3 is TGTGCCAGCAGCCGCGAGGGGGGGGCCACTGAAGCTTTCTTT.